This TCR beta chain is drawn from a study of PD-1 blockade in classical Hodgkin lymphoma (dated by TCRdb to the early 2020s). Concerning the study at large: Nivolumab dosing was 3 mg/kg intravenously every 2 weeks, continuing until either disease progression or unacceptable toxicity. The study used TCR beta sequencing and CyTOF to define a peripheral blood immune signature of response to PD-1 blockade in classical Hodgkin lymphoma. The full study reports these points: Trial patients achieving complete response had baseline diversity similar to newly diagnosed patients, whereas partial responders and progressors had significantly lower diversity. A significant rise by C4D1 was seen in CD4+ but not CD8+ TCR diversity (p=0.0027 vs p=0.16), with the rise being most apparent in complete responders (p=0.02). Newly diagnosed patients were reported to have lower baseline TCR diversity than healthy donors, and relapsed/refractory patients were reported to have lower baseline TCR diversity still. The study was limited to a single clinical trial cohort, and causes of repertoire differences, possibly disease activity or prior therapy, remained undefined. Lower diversity was observed in patients in whom nivolumab was started less than 1 year after ASCT, and these patients were excluded from later analyses so that confounding by immune reconstitution would be avoided.

Genomic DNA was isolated using the Qiagen DNeasy kit from unsorted PBMCs as well as from negatively selected CD4+ and CD8+ fractions. Using primers that anneal to V and J segments, immunoSEQ multiplex PCR amplified the TCR beta CDR3 regions. Amplification bias was minimized using a synthetic immune receptor repertoire, and residual bias was removed computationally after sequencing. In the authors' own workflow: Custom Python scripts were used to quantify repertoire diversity as the Shannon entropy index. Unsorted, CD4+ and CD8+ repertoires were analyzed separately, except in combined analyses where CD4+ and CD8+ sequences were merged in silico. A clone counted as expanded when the clone's frequency after treatment rose at least 2-fold relative to C1D1, and clones undetected at baseline were given a pseudocount of 0.5. Singleton clones were defined as clones with 0 or 1 copy at C1D1, and non-singleton clones were defined as clones with 2 or more copies. Clones expanded in unsorted samples were assigned a CD4+, CD8+ or unknown annotation through matching of protein sequences in sorted samples from the same patient. Diversity changes from C1D1 to C4D1 were tested in paired samples using Wilcoxon tests. TCRdb mirrors the immuneACCESS table, restricted to in-frame sequences. Some clones are absent from its copies; in checked studies, under half trace to an unresolved V gene, and the reason for the others is unknown. V and J calls and clone size are given by that table; D and trimming were obtained from the DNA. For this sample the table gives roughly 25,000 clones, of which about four fifths were detected only once. Of the sample, 9.5% to 13% is held by the ten largest clones.

This clone was counted between two and nine times. No cognate antigen has been identified for it. No clone much larger than this one lies a single base away; base qualities are absent. The time point label corresponds to: cycle 2 day 1 (C2D1) of nivolumab. Every trial patient had relapsed following autologous stem cell transplantation, and prior brentuximab vedotin exposure was what differed among cohorts A, B and C. The trial cohort included 55 to 60 patients with relapsed/refractory classical Hodgkin lymphoma, and each patient had a best overall response of complete response, partial response or progressive disease. In the multi-cohort phase II CheckMate 205 trial, trial patients received single-agent nivolumab. Best overall response was determined by an independent review committee according to the 2007 International Working Group response criteria. Trial PBMCs were collected just before the start of nivolumab (C1D1) and during therapy at cycle 2 day 1 and cycle 4 day 1. Peripheral blood was collected in 8 mL Vacutainer Cell Preparation Tubes, from which PBMCs were isolated by centrifugation and then cryopreserved.

The source was peripheral blood mononuclear cells (PBMCs), collected before the second cycle of nivolumab. This clonotype was sampled from a human donor with classical Hodgkin lymphoma.

DNA sequence: TGTGCCAGCTCATCACAGGGGGCCAACACTGAAGCTTTCTTT. This yields the protein CASSSQGANTEAFF. The chain employs TRBV18 and TRBJ1-1, with 9 bases matching TRBD1. CDR1 and CDR2, looked up from the germline V gene, are KGHSH and LQKENI. The CDR3 starts with the cysteine, ends with the phenylalanine, and has 14 residues. CDR3 DNA is the only sequence kept; it has 42 bases, read in frame from the first base. V has 5 bases trimmed and J has 2 bases trimmed; junction bases matching no gene number 3. Reference TRBV18 and TRBJ1-1 genes cover what lies past the CDR3, so the full variable domain is NAGVMQNPRHLVRRRGQEARLRCSPMKGHSHVYWYRQLPEEGLKFMVYLQKENIIDESGMPKERFSAEFPKEGPSILRIQQVVRGDSAAYFCASSSQGANTEAFFGQGTRLTVV.